The sequence of this TCR beta chain was determined in a study of blood T cell repertoires in COVID-19. Study-wide context: Both acute and convalescent COVID-19 samples were obtained from the United States, Italy and Spain. The analysed material was cDNA or gDNA that came from T cells, B-cell-depleted T cells, or PBMCs.

Recruited during active infection, patients (from Seattle) were subsequently followed longitudinally. As processed by the authors: Amplified reference gene primers provided the basis for estimating nucleated cell counts. Only in-frame clones appear in the TCRdb table, and some are missing; sequencing was by immunoSEQ multiplex PCR. Clonal size and the V and J genes are those of that table, whereas D and trimming came from the DNA. Among 150,000 to 180,000 clones listed, approximately 80% were seen once. Per the germline V gene, CDR1 is SGHAT and CDR2 is FQNNGV. The CDR3 runs to 13 residues. The V and J ends lost 5 bases and 8 bases, in that order; junction bases with no gene match: 5.

The V gene is TRBV11-2, the J gene TRBJ1-2; 10 nucleotides agree with TRBD1. This TCR was sampled from an older woman with COVID-19, enrolled during active disease. Specimen: peripheral blood. CDR3 loop: CASSPDRGRGYTF. CDR3 nucleotide sequence: TGTGCCAGCAGCCCGGACAGGGGGAGAGGCTACACCTTC.